This entry concerns a single TCR beta chain. Its antigen remains unknown. Once extracted for a subset, genomic DNA was divided evenly among several immunoSEQ plates. Here immunoSEQ multiplex PCR was the method, and the copy in TCRdb shows in-frame clones only, minus some. The sample records about 2,100,000 clones, 85% to 95% being singletons. Naive CD8 cells comprised CD45RO-negative, CCR7-positively selected cells, excluding terminally differentiated effector memory CD45RA+ cells. The record originates from a study of shared clonotypes between healthy human individuals. Broader study findings: Blood was the only sampled material, and tissue repertoires likely differ. Sharing of clonotypes among donors was expected to vary with sequencing depth. Represented genetic and exposure-history diversity was restricted by having few donors.

Germline loops: CDR1 SGHAT, CDR2 FQNNGV. This CDR3 is built from 19 residues. V lost 3 bases and J lost 1; bases outside the gene matches: 14. The source is a young man in good health. Some clones in this sample may be carry-over from other donors' samples. V usage is TRBV11-2 and J usage is TRBJ2-3; 9 bases line up with TRBD1. Sequencing was performed on naive CD8+ T cells from PBMCs. The CDR3 nucleotides are TGTGCCAGCAGCTTTAACCACGGGGACAGGGTGAAAGGCACAGATACGCAGTATTTT. Encoded protein: CASSFNHGDRVKGTDTQYF.